This TCR beta chain stems from a study of T cell responses to AZD1222 COVID-19 vaccine. Regarding the study as a whole: Without day 14 samples, only post-peak T cell repertoires were studied. There were mostly white British donors and more females than males, and clonal diversity was possibly underestimated. Distributed over spike, vaccine-associated CD4 TCRs predominated at 160-218 and 743-854.

This CDR3 spans 15 amino acids. V lost 3 bases to trimming and J lost 5 bases; unmatched junction nucleotides: 6. CDR1 and CDR2 from the germline V gene are MNHNS and SASEGT. The sample holds one count of this clone. Its cognate antigen is unknown. Some clones are missing from TCRdb's copy, which holds only in-frame ones; the method was immunoSEQ multiplex PCR. Among approximately 88,000 clones listed, roughly nine tenths were seen once. Specimen: peripheral blood, collected 28 days after the second AZD1222 dose. The source is an adult who received the AZD1222 COVID-19 vaccine. The chain couples TRBV6-1 to TRBJ1-1; TRBD1 matches 10 bases. CDR3 region: CASSDRTGGKTEAFF. CDR3 nucleotide sequence: TGTGCCAGCAGTGACCGGACAGGGGGTAAAACTGAAGCTTTCTTT.